The 20 T cell receptor beta chains listed next were all sequenced from one sample in a study of T cell responses to AZD1222 COVID-19 vaccine. Libraries were prepared by immunoSEQ multiplex PCR; TCRdb keeps only in-frame clonotypes and omits some of them. The top ten hold more than 6% of the sample, which has approximately 110,000 clones, roughly 90% seen once. The specimen comprised peripheral blood, sampled 28 days after the second AZD1222 dose. Receptors originate from an adult who received the AZD1222 COVID-19 vaccine.

This clone has a handful of counts. The chain carries TRBV29-1 and TRBJ2-7, with 9 bases aligning to TRBD2. The CDR3 contains 14 residues. The ends lost 1 base at V and 4 bases at J; junction bases unmatched: 5. CDR1 and CDR2 from the germline V gene are SQVTM and ANQGSEA. The CDR3 DNA follows: TGCAGCGTTGAAGGGCTAGCGGGGACTTACGAGCAGTACTTC. Its protein is CSVEGLAGTYEQYF.

The chain couples TRBV11-2 to TRBJ1-2; 7 bases match TRBD1. CDR1 is SGHAT, CDR2 FQNNGV, per germline. The V and J ends lost 6 bases and 7 bases, in that order; junction bases with no gene match: 11. This CDR3 is 14 amino acids long. The CDR3, as DNA: TGTGCCAGCAGTCCATTACAGGGGCTCGGTGGCTACACCTTC. Protein sequence: CASSPLQGLGGYTF.

A few counts support this clone. The genes are TRBV19 and TRBJ2-2, with 11 bases matching TRBD1. The CDR3 has 15 amino acids. Looked up from germline, CDR1 is LNHDA and CDR2 is SQIVND (reference sequence). Trimming removed 6 bases from V and 5 bases from J; junction bases left unmatched: 5. This chain's CDR3 is CASRNGQGATGELFF. The CDR3 DNA reads as TGTGCCAGTAGGAACGGACAGGGGGCTACCGGGGAGCTGTTTTTT. The full variable domain, its missing parts supplied by reference TRBV19 and TRBJ2-2, is DGGITQSPKYLFRKEGQNVTLSCEQNLNHDAMYWYRQDPGQGLRLIYYSQIVNDFQKGDIAEGYSVSREKKESFPLTVTSAQKNPTAFYLCASRNGQGATGELFFGEGSRLTVL.

The rearrangement joins TRBV9 to TRBJ2-7; the D gene is possibly TRBD1 (5 bases). CDR3 length equals 15 residues. V was clipped by 0 bases and J by 2 bases, with 12 bases between them. Germline CDR1 is SGDLS and CDR2 is YYNGEE. CDR3 residues: CASSVVAGPTYEQYF. The CDR3 bases are TGTGCCAGCAGCGTAGTTGCAGGGCCGACCTACGAGCAGTACTTC.

This chain uses TRBV27 with TRBJ2-2, with TRBD1 identical over 7 bases. This CDR3 is 15 amino acids long. The J segment lost 5 bases and the V segment lost 5 bases, leaving 8 bases of the junction unmatched. The germline V gene encodes CDR1 MNHEY and CDR2 SMNVEV (reference sequence). The CDR3 reads CASSHTSGGTGELFF. In DNA, the CDR3 is TGTGCCAGCAGTCACACCTCAGGGGGAACCGGGGAGCTGTTTTTT.

This clone was recorded only once. The genes are TRBV7-9 and TRBJ1-3, with D possibly matching TRBD1 (6 bases). The ends were cut back, 4 bases at V and 3 bases at J, with 16 bases in the middle. Germline CDR1 and CDR2: SEHNR and FQNEAQ (reference sequence). The CDR3 extends over 16 amino acids. CDR3: CASSWVQGTFGNTIYF. CDR3 bases: TGTGCCAGCAGCTGGGTCCAGGGGACCTTTGGAAACACCATATATTTT.

J is TRBJ1-1 and V is TRBV27; D may be TRBD1 (6 bases). Per the germline V gene, CDR1 is MNHEY and CDR2 is SMNVEV (reference sequence). This CDR3 contains 15 residues. V lost 3 bases and J lost 1, with 12 bases in between. In nucleotides, the CDR3 is TGTGCCAGCAGTTTGAGACAGGCCACGAACACTGAAGCTTTCTTT. Translation gives CASSLRQATNTEAFF.

The chain employs TRBV4-1 and TRBJ2-7; D gene uncertain. The germline V and J ends were trimmed by 3 bases and 7 bases, with 22 bases remaining between them. This CDR3 is built from 16 residues. CDR1 is MGHRA, CDR2 YSYEKL, per germline. The CDR3 DNA sequence: TGCGCCAGCAGCCAGTCCTCTGAGGCCAATCTAATGGAGCAGTACTTC. It yields the protein CASSQSSEANLMEQYF.

The genes are TRBV28 and TRBJ1-3; D possibly corresponds to TRBD1 (5 bases). Trimming shortened V by 6 bases and J by 2 bases, and 20 bases separated the two germline ends. CDR1 MDHEN and CDR2 SYDVKM come from the germline V gene. CDR3 size: 17 residues. CDR3 sequence: CASRGRQGDMTGNTIYF. DNA for the CDR3: TGTGCCAGCAGGGGGAGGCAGGGTGATATGACTGGAAACACCATATATTTT.

This sequence joins TRBV29-1 and TRBJ1-5, with 7 bases that match TRBD1. The CDR3 is 11 amino acids. Germline CDR1 is SQVTM and CDR2 is ANQGSEA. With 3 bases clipped from V and 11 bases from J, the junction kept 4 bases outside the gene matches. CDR3 DNA sequence: TGCAGCGTTGAGAACAGGGGTGCCCAGCATTTT. It encodes CSVENRGAQHF.

V and J are TRBV3-1 (or the pseudogene TRBV3-2) and TRBJ2-4; 7 positions agree with TRBD2. The CDR3 loop spans 16 amino acids. Trimming cost V 1 base and J 8 bases; bases outside gene matches: 11. Germline-derived CDR1 and CDR2 are LGHDT and YNNKEL (reference sequence). CDR3 DNA sequence: TGTGCCAGCAGCCAAGTTGTGACTAGCCCGGGAGACATTCAGTACTTC. Its protein product is CASSQVVTSPGDIQYF.

V usage is TRBV10-2 and J usage is TRBJ2-3; 8 bases line up with TRBD1. The trim removed 6 bases at V and 4 bases at J, leaving 0 bases unmatched. CDR1 is WSHSY and CDR2 is SAAADI in the germline V gene. This CDR3 contains 12 residues. The CDR3 coding sequence is TGCGCCAGCAGACAGGGGGCAGATACGCAGTATTTT. Translating it yields CASRQGADTQYF.

As DNA, the CDR3 is TGCGCCAGCAGCCCGGGTGGGACAGGGGGCAACGAGCAGTACTTC. It encodes CASSPGGTGGNEQYF. The chain employs TRBV5-1 and TRBJ2-7; the match to TRBD1 covers 12 bases. This CDR3 spans 15 amino acids. Germline loops: CDR1 SGHRS, CDR2 YFSETQ. The J segment lost 5 bases and the V segment lost 4 bases, leaving 7 bases of the junction unmatched.

The rearrangement joins TRBV2 to TRBJ1-1, with TRBD1 matching 7 bases. Germline CDR1 and CDR2: SNHLY and FYNNEI. The J segment lost 1 base and the V segment lost 8 bases, leaving 7 bases of the junction unmatched. The CDR3 spans 14 residues. CDR3 sequence (DNA): TGTGCCAGCTACCCCCGACAGGGGAACACTGAAGCTTTCTTT. It specifies CASYPRQGNTEAFF.

The chain employs TRBV12-5 and TRBJ1-5; D unclear. The CDR3 has 18 residues. Germline CDR1 is LGHNT and CDR2 is FRNRAP. V dropped 2 bases and J dropped 1 base, with 18 bases sitting between them. The DNA of the CDR3 is TGTGCTAGTGGTTTGACGACCCTGGGAGTGGGAAGCAATCAGCCCCAGCATTTT. It encodes CASGLTTLGVGSNQPQHF.

The chain combines TRBV28 with TRBJ2-1; 10 positions match TRBD2. The V segment lost 5 bases and the J segment 2 bases; nucleotides outside the gene matches: 0. The CDR3 is 14 residues long. Germline V gives CDR1 MDHEN, CDR2 SYDVKM. CDR3 in amino acids: CASSLAGAYNEQFF. CDR3 bases: TGTGCCAGCAGTCTAGCGGGGGCCTACAATGAGCAGTTCTTC.

This sequence joins TRBV27 and TRBJ2-7; TRBD2 agrees at 9 bases. CDR3 length equals 16 residues. CDR1 is MNHEY, CDR2 SMNVEV, per germline (reference sequence). V dropped 1 base and J dropped 2; count of bases not matched to a gene: 6. DNA for the CDR3: TGTGCCAGCAGTTTATTGGGCGGGAGGGCCCCCTACGAGCAGTACTTC. Protein sequence: CASSLLGGRAPYEQYF.

The count of this clone is one. The V and J genes are TRBV28 and TRBJ2-6; maybe TRBD1 (6 bases). The CDR3 is 18 amino acids. Germline values: CDR1 MDHEN, CDR2 SYDVKM. Trimming cost V 6 bases and J 5 bases, with 23 bases left between them. Written as DNA, the CDR3 is TGTGCCAGCAGCCACAGAGAAACGAGGGGGAGTAGGGCCAACGTCCTGACTTTC. It encodes CASSHRETRGSRANVLTF. Variable domain in full (rest from reference TRBV28 and TRBJ2-6): DVKVTQSSRYLVKRTGEKVFLECVQDMDHENMFWYRQDPGLGLRLIYFSYDVKMKEKGDIPEGYSVSREKKERFSLILESASTNQTSMYLCASSHRETRGSRANVLTFGAGSRLTVL.

Only one count was recorded for this clone. This chain links TRBV6-6 with TRBJ1-5; D gene uncertain. V gave up 2 bases and J gave up 4 bases, with 6 bases separating them. The CDR3 loop spans 13 amino acids. Germline V gene sequence: CDR1 MNHNY, CDR2 SVGAGI (reference sequence). CDR3 in DNA: TGTGCCAGCAGTTACATGCCTAATCAGCCCCAGCATTTT. It codes for CASSYMPNQPQHF.

This rearrangement joins TRBV6-1 to TRBJ1-6, with 8 bases that match TRBD1. This CDR3 contains 17 residues. CDR1 is MNHNS, CDR2 SASEGT, per germline. Losses at the gene ends were 4 bases for V and 0 bases for J; bases not matched to a gene: 5. DNA of the CDR3: TGTGCCAGCAGTGGGGACAGGAGAAGCTCCTATAATTCACCCCTCCACTTT. Its translation is CASSGDRRSSYNSPLHF.